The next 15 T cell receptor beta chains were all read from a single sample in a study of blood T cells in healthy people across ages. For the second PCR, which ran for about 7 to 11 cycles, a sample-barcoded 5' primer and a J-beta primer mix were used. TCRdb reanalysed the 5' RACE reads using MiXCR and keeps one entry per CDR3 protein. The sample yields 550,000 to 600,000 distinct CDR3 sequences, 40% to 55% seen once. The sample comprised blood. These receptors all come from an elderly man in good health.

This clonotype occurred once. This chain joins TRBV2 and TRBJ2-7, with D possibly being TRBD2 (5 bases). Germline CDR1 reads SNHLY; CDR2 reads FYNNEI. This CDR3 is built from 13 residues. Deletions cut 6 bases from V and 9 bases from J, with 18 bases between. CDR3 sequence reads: CASSYRGDVPQYF. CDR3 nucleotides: TGTGCCAGCAGCTACCGGGGAGACGTCCCGCAGTACTTC.

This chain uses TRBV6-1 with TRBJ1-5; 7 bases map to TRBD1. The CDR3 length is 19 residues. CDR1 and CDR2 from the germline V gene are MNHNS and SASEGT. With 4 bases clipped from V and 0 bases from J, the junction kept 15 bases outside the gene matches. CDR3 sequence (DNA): TGTGCCAGCAGTGGGGTACTGACAGGGATGGGCCCTAGCAATCAGCCCCAGCATTTT. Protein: CASSGVLTGMGPSNQPQHF.

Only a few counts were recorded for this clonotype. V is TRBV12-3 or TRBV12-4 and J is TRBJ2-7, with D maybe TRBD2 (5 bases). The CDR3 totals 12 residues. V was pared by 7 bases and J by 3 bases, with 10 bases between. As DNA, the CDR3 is TGTGCCAGCATGGTGGGGAGCTACGAGCAGTACTTC. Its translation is CASMVGSYEQYF.

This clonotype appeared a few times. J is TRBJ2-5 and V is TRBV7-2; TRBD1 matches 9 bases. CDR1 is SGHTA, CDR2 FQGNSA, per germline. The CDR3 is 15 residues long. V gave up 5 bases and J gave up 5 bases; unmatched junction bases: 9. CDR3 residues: CASSKPGQGSETQYF. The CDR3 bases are TGTGCCAGCAGCAAACCGGGACAGGGAAGTGAGACCCAGTACTTC.

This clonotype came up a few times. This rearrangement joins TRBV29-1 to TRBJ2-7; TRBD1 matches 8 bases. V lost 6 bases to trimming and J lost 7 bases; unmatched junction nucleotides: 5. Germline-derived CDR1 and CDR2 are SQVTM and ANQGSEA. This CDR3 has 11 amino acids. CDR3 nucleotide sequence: TGCAGCGTAGGACAGGGCGGTGAGCAGTACTTC. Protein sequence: CSVGQGGEQYF.

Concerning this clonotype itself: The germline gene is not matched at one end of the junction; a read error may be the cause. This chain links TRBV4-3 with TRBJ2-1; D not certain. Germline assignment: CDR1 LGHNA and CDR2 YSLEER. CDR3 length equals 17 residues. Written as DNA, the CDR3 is TGCGCCAGCAGCCAATTAGCCCCATCGAGCTCCTACAGTGAGCAGTTCTTC. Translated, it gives CASSQLAPSSSYSEQFF.

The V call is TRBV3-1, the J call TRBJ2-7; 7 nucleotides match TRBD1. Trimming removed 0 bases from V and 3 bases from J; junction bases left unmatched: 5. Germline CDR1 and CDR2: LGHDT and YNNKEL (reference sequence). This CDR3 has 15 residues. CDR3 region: CASSQENNRGYEQYF. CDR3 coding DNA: TGTGCCAGCAGCCAAGAGAACAACAGGGGCTACGAGCAGTACTTC.

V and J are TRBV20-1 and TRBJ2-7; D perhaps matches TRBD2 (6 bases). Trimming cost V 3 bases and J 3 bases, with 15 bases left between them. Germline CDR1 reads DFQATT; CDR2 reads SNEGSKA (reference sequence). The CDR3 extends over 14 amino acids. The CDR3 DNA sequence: TGCAGTGCTAGCCCCGGGGAGGCAGGCTACGAGCAGTACTTC. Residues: CSASPGEAGYEQYF.

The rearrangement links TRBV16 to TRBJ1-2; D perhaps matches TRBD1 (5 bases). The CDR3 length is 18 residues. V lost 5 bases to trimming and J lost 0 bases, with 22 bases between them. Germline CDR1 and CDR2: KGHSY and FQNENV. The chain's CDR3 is CASSSQRGYRRTNYGYTF. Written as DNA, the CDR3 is TGTGCCAGCAGCTCACAACGTGGGTACAGGAGAACTAACTATGGCTACACCTTC.

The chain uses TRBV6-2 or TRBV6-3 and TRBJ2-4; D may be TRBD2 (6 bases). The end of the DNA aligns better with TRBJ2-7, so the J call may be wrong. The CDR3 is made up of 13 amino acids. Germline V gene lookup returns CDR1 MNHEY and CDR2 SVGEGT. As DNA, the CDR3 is TGTGCCTGGACCGGGACTCCGTCGTCCGAGCAGTACTTC. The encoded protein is CAWTGTPSSEQYF.

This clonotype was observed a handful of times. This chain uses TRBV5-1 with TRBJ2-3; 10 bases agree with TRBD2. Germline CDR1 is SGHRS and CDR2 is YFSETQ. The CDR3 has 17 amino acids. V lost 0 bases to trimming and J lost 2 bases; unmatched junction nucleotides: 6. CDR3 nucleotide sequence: TGCGCCAGCAGCTTGGGTGCTAGCGGGGGTATCACAGATACGCAGTATTTT. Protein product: CASSLGASGGITDTQYF.

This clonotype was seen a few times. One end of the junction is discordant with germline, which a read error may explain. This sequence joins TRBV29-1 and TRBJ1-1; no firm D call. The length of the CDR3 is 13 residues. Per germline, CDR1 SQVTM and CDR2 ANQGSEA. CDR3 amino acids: CSVEGRTNTEAFF. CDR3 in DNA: TGCAGCGTGGAAGGACGGACGAACACTGAAGCTTTCTTT.

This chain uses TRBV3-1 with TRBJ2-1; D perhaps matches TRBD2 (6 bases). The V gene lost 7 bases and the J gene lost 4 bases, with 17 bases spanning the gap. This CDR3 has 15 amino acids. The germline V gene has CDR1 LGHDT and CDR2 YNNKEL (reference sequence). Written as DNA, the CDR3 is TGTGCCAGCACCCCGGGGGAGTCCAGATACAATGAGCAGTTCTTC. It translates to CASTPGESRYNEQFF.

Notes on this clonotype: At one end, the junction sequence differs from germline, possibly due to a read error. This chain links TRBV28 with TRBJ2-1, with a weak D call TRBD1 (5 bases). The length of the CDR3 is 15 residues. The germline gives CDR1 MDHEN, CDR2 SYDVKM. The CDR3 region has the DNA TGTGCCAGCACCCCACCCCCTAGGGGCTACAATGGGCAGTTCTTC. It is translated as CASTPPPRGYNGQFF.

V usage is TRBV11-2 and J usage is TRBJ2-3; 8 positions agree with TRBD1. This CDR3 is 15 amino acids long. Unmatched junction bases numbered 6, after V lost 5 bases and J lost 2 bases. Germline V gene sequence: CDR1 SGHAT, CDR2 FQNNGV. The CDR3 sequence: CASSPRQGTTDTQYF. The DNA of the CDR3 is TGTGCCAGCAGCCCACGACAGGGGACCACAGATACGCAGTATTTT.